Listed below are T cell receptor beta chains from one sample, sequenced in a study of T cells after somatic rescue of genetic block. Clones were read by immunoSEQ multiplex PCR, and TCRdb kept only the in-frame ones, dropping some. Of approximately 58,000 clones detected, 96% appear once; the ten largest clones hold more than 0.075%. The sample taken for sequencing was peripheral blood mononuclear cells (PBMCs). All receptors come from a child in the first two years of life. Each CDR3 is given with its conserved first and last residue. A D gene is named only where the DNA matches it firmly. Size is stated for part of the rows, as once, few or many counts, or as a class when the clone is expanded.

v_gene	abundance	j_gene	d_gene	CDR3nt	CDR3aa
TRBV19	once	TRBJ2-7	TRBD1	TGTGCCAGTAGTATGACGAGGCAGGGGGCGCGCGAGCAGTACTTC	CASSMTRQGAREQYF
TRBV11-2	.	TRBJ2-1	TRBD2	TGTGCCAGCAGCTCATCGGGACTAGTGGTTGAGCAGTTCTTC	CASSSSGLVVEQFF
TRBV13	.	TRBJ2-1	TRBD2	TGTGCCAGCAGCTTAGACGCGGGGGGCTCCTACAATGAGCAGTTCTTC	CASSLDAGGSYNEQFF
TRBV28	.	TRBJ2-7	.	TGTGCCAGCAGTTTGGCACCGGGAGCAGGCTACGAGCAGTACTTC	CASSLAPGAGYEQYF
TRBV28	.	TRBJ1-4	.	TGTGCCAGCAGCCCTAACAGGGTACCTAATGAAAAACTGTTTTTT	CASSPNRVPNEKLFF
TRBV29-1	.	TRBJ2-7	TRBD1	TGCAGCGCCCTGGGACAGGGAAGCTCCTACGAGCAGTACTTC	CSALGQGSSYEQYF
TRBV5-5	.	TRBJ2-1	.	TGTGCCAGCAGCCCCTTTCGAAACAATGAGCAGTTCTTC	CASSPFRNNEQFF
TRBV4-2	once	TRBJ2-7	.	TGTGCCAGCAGCCAAGACATTGGGTCGAGCTCCGAGCAGTACTTC	CASSQDIGSSSEQYF
TRBV29-1	.	TRBJ2-3	.	TGCAGCGTTGATCATCAGGGGGGGGGCACAGATACGCAGTATTTT	CSVDHQGGGTDTQYF
TRBV5-6	.	TRBJ1-2	.	TGTGCCAGCAGAGGTCGGTTAAATGGCTACACCTTC	CASRGRLNGYTF
TRBV6-1	.	TRBJ2-7	TRBD2	TGTGCCAGCAGTCGGACTAGCAGGTATCTCGAGCAGTACTTC	CASSRTSRYLEQYF
TRBV5-1	.	TRBJ2-5	.	TGCGCCAGCAGCTCCTTAATTCGCGGGGAAGAGACCCAGTACTTC	CASSSLIRGEETQYF
TRBV6-5	once	TRBJ1-5	TRBD1	TGTGCCAGCAGTACGAACAGGGGGAGTCAGCCCCAGCATTTT	CASSTNRGSQPQHF
TRBV4-1	.	TRBJ2-3	TRBD1	TGCGCCAGCAGCCGGGACAGGTTTTCCACAGATACGCAGTATTTT	CASSRDRFSTDTQYF
TRBV18	.	TRBJ1-5	TRBD1	TGTGCCAGCTCACAATTCGGGACAGGGGACAGGCAGCCCCAGCATTTT	CASSQFGTGDRQPQHF
TRBV7-2	.	TRBJ2-7	.	TGTGCCAGCAGCTTAGTGCGGCAGGCCGAGCAGTACTTC	CASSLVRQAEQYF
TRBV6-5	.	TRBJ2-3	.	TGTGCCAGCTCTCCAGCGGGCCCCACAGATACGCAGTATTTT	CASSPAGPTDTQYF
TRBV7-2	.	TRBJ2-5	.	TGTGCCAGCAGCTTAGGCAGGGTGGAGACCCAGTACTTC	CASSLGRVETQYF
TRBV9	.	TRBJ2-1	.	TGTGCCAGCAGCATACTCGGGACTGCCTACAATGAGCAGTTCTTC	CASSILGTAYNEQFF
TRBV5-1	.	TRBJ2-3	TRBD2	TGCGCCAGCAGCCCCTACAGGGACGGGAGGGGAACAGATACGCAGTATTTT	CASSPYRDGRGTDTQYF
TRBV6-5	.	TRBJ1-4	.	TGTGCCAGCAGAGGGACGGCCCACGAAAAACTGTTTTTT	CASRGTAHEKLFF
TRBV6-1	.	TRBJ2-1	TRBD2	TGTGCCAGCCGTCTCGGCCTAGCGGGAGATGAGCAGTTCTTC	CASRLGLAGDEQFF
TRBV4-1	.	TRBJ2-5	.	TGCGCCAGCAGTGGAGCGAGAGGGGAGACCCAGTACTTC	CASSGARGETQYF
TRBV4-1	.	TRBJ2-1	TRBD2	TGCGCCAGCAGCCAAGAACCCTTCGTCGCGGGAGCGGGGAATGAGCAGTTCTTC	CASSQEPFVAGAGNEQFF
TRBV28	.	TRBJ2-7	TRBD1	TGTGCCAGCAGTTTGATAAAGTGGGGACAGGGATACCACGAGCAGTACTTC	CASSLIKWGQGYHEQYF
TRBV20-1	.	TRBJ1-1	.	TGCAGTGCCCCAACCCATGAAGCTTTCTTT	CSAPTHEAFF
TRBV5-1	.	TRBJ2-3	TRBD2	TGCGCCAGCAGCTTGGCAATCGGGAGGTTTGAAGATACGCAGTATTTT	CASSLAIGRFEDTQYF
TRBV21-1	.	TRBJ1-2	.	TGTGCCAGCAGCAAAGCTTCGTCCTATGGCTACACCTTC	CASSKASSYGYTF
TRBV9	.	TRBJ2-1	TRBD2	TGTGCCAGCAGCGTAGGGACTAGCGGGAGCAATGAGCAGTTCTTC	CASSVGTSGSNEQFF
TRBV19	.	TRBJ2-5	.	TGTGCCAGTAGTATAGGCCGGTGGGAGACCCAGTACTTC	CASSIGRWETQYF
TRBV10-3	.	TRBJ1-1	.	TGTGCCATCAGTGAGTCAGGGGGGACTGAAGCTTTCTTT	CAISESGGTEAFF
TRBV5-1	.	TRBJ2-3	TRBD2	TGCGCCAGCCTTTTGGGACTAGCGGGAGAGGCAGATACGCAGTATTTT	CASLLGLAGEADTQYF
TRBV4-2	.	TRBJ2-7	.	TGTGCCAGCAGCCAAGATGGCCCCTATCGGGGAAGAAGCTACGAGCAGTACTTC	CASSQDGPYRGRSYEQYF
TRBV10-3	.	TRBJ1-2	.	TGTGCCATCAGTGAGTCCAATAGCTATGGCTACACCTTC	CAISESNSYGYTF
TRBV5-1	.	TRBJ2-7	TRBD1	TGCGCCAGCAGCCGGGACAGGGGCTACGAGCAGTACTTC	CASSRDRGYEQYF
TRBV4-1	.	TRBJ2-7	TRBD2	TGCGCCAGCAGCCAAGACGGGACTAGCGGGTACTCCTACGAGCAGTACTTC	CASSQDGTSGYSYEQYF
TRBV4-2	.	TRBJ1-5	.	TGTGCCAGCAGCTTATTTCCGAATCAGCCCCAGCATTTT	CASSLFPNQPQHF
TRBV5-5	.	TRBJ1-1	.	TGTGCCAGCAGTTTTGCAACGACAGCGAACACTGAAGCTTTCTTT	CASSFATTANTEAFF
TRBV18	.	TRBJ1-5	.	TGTGCCAGCTCACCCTACAGGGTCAGCAATCAGCCCCAGCATTTT	CASSPYRVSNQPQHF
TRBV20-1	few	TRBJ2-7	.	TGCAGTGCTAGACAGGGCTACGAGCAGTACTTC	CSARQGYEQYF
TRBV5-1	once	TRBJ2-2	.	TGCGCCAGCAGCTTTACAGCGAACACCGGGGAGCTGTTTTTT	CASSFTANTGELFF
TRBV25-1	.	TRBJ2-7	.	TGTGCCAGCAGGCTTAGCTCCTACGAGCAGTACTTC	CASRLSSYEQYF
TRBV5-1	.	TRBJ2-6	TRBD1	TGCGCCAGCAGCTCCGGGACAGGGAGCTCTGGGGCCAACGTCCTGACTTTC	CASSSGTGSSGANVLTF
TRBV5-4	.	TRBJ2-2	.	TGTGCCAGCAGCCAAAGGGGTACCGGGGAGCTGTTTTTT	CASSQRGTGELFF
TRBV30	.	TRBJ1-2	TRBD1	TGTGCCTCCGAGCAGGGGGCCTATGGCTACACCTTC	CASEQGAYGYTF
TRBV21-1	.	TRBJ1-5	.	TGTGCCAGCAGCAAAGGGACAGGGGTTAAGGATCAGCCCCAGCATTTT	CASSKGTGVKDQPQHF
TRBV28	once	TRBJ2-7	.	TGTGCCAGGCCGACCTACGAGCAGTACTTC	CARPTYEQYF
TRBV7-9	.	TRBJ2-7	.	TGTGCCAGCAGCCCCAAGCCCTACGAGCAGTACTTC	CASSPKPYEQYF
TRBV6-1	.	TRBJ2-3	.	TGTGCCAGCAGTTATCTCACAGATACGCAGTATTTT	CASSYLTDTQYF
TRBV7-2	.	TRBJ1-1	.	TGTGCCAGCAGAACGAGGGGGACCACTGAAGCTTTCTTT	CASRTRGTTEAFF
TRBV5-1	.	TRBJ2-7	.	TGCGCCAGCCAAAATCGGGGGTCAGGGGAGCAGTACTTC	CASQNRGSGEQYF
TRBV11-2	.	TRBJ2-3	.	TGTGCCAGCAGCTTATGGTCGCAGGGCCCAGATACGCAGTATTTT	CASSLWSQGPDTQYF
TRBV5-4	.	TRBJ2-1	.	TGTGCCAGCAGCTTGGATGGGGGCCACAATGAGCAGTTCTTC	CASSLDGGHNEQFF
TRBV19	.	TRBJ2-1	TRBD2	TGTGCCAGTAGTGCGGGACTAGCGGCTCTCTACAATGAGCAGTTCTTC	CASSAGLAALYNEQFF
TRBV7-9	.	TRBJ1-2	.	TGTGCCAGCAGCTCCCAGGGGAACTATGGCTACACCTTC	CASSSQGNYGYTF